Sequencing of this TCR beta chain was carried out in a study of CD8 T cells in Susac syndrome. Points from the study as a whole: As the study acknowledged, the number of individuals who were part of its TCR sequencing and HLA analysis was relatively small.

Random hexamers served to reverse transcribe roughly 0.5 to 1 ug RNA. Multiplex immunoSEQ PCR targeted 54 Vbeta and 13 Jbeta TCR beta segments. TCRdb re-called the immunoSEQ multiplex PCR reads through MiXCR, storing one row per CDR3 protein. Of about 280,000 distinct CDR3 sequences in the sample, roughly 81% were seen once. The patients serving as multiple sclerosis controls were treatment-naive. They had stable or active relapsing-remitting disease and fulfilled revised McDonald criteria. FACS was used to enrich TEMRA cells, whereas the CD8+ and CD4+ T cells were obtained by negative isolation. About this clonotype: Its antigen is not identified.

The V end lost 4 bases, the J end lost 2 bases, and 15 bases lay between the germline ends. The CDR3 runs to 15 residues. This receptor was obtained from a human donor with multiple sclerosis. The specimen was CD8+ T cells from PBMCs. This chain joins TRBV12-3 or TRBV12-4 and TRBJ2-7; TRBD2 is a possible D gene (6 bases). Written as DNA, the CDR3 is TGTGCCAGCAGTTGGGACCGGACGGGGGCCTACGAGCAGTACTTC. Its translation: CASSWDRTGAYEQYF.